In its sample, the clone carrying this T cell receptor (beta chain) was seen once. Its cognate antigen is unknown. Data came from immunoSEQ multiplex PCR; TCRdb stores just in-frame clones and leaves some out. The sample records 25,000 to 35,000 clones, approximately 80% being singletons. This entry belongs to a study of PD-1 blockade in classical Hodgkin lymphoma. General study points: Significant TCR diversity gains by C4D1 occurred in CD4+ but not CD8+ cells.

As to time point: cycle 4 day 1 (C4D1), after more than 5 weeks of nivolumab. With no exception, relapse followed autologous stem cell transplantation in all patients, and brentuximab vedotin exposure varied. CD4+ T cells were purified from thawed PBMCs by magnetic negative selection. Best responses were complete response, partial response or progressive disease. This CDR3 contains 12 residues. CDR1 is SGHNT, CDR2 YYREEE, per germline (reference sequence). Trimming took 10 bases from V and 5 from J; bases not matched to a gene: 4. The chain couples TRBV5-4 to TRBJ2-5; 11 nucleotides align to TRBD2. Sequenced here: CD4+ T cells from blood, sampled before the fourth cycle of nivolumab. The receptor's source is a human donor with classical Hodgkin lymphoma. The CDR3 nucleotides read TGTGCCGCTAGCGGGAGGAGCGAGACCCAGTACTTC. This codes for CAASGRSETQYF.